Given below is one T cell receptor beta chain in context. This entry is derived from a study of cytomegalovirus exposure and HLA in healthy donors. Study overall: Later analysis reported that the 120 or so validation repertoires shared the platform of the roughly 630 first-cohort repertoires.

The length of the CDR3 is 15 residues. V shed 4 bases and J shed 0 bases, with 14 bases lying between them. Per germline, CDR1 SGHRS and CDR2 YFSETQ. Sequencing was performed with immunoSEQ multiplex PCR; in TCRdb, only in-frame clones are kept and a portion is missing. The repertoire holds 130,000 or so clones, with roughly nine tenths as singletons. Material: PBMCs. The chain has TRBV5-1 and TRBJ2-7, with D perhaps TRBD1 (6 bases). The clonotype was recovered from a man aged 30 to 45 in good health and CMV-seronegative. CDR3 nucleotide sequence: TGCGCCAGCAGCCCAGCAACAGGGAACTCCTACGAGCAGTACTTC. Its protein product is CASSPATGNSYEQYF.